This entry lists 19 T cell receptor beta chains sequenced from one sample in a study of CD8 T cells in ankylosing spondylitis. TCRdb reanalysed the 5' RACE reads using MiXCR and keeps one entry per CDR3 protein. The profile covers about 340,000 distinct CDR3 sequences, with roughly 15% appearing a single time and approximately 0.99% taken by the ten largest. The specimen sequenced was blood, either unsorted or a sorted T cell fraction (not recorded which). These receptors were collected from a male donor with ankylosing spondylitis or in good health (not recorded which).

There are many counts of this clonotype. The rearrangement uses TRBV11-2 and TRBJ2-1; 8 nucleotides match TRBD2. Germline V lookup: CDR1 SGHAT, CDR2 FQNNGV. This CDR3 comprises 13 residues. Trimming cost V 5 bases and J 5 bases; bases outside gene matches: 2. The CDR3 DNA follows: TGTGCCAGCAGCCATAGCGGGAACAATGAGCAGTTCTTC. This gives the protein CASSHSGNNEQFF.

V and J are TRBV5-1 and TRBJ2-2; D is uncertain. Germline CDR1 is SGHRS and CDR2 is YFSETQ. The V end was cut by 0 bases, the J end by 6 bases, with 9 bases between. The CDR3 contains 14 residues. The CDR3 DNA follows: TGCGCCAGCAGCTTGGCGTCGGACGCCGGGGAGCTGTTTTTT. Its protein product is CASSLASDAGELFF.

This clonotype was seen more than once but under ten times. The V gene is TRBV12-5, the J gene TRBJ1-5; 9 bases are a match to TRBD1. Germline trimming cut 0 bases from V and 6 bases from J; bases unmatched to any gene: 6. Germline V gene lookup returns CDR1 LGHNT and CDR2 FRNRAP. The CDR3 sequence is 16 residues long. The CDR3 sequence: CASGLVLGDRAQPQHF. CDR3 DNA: TGTGCTAGTGGTTTGGTACTGGGGGACAGGGCTCAGCCCCAGCATTTT.

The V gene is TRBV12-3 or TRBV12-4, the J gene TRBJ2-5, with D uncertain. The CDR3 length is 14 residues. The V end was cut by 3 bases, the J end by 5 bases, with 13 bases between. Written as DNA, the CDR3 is TGTGCCAGCAGTTTCGGACCCTCCCGCGAGACCCAGTACTTC. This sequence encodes CASSFGPSRETQYF.

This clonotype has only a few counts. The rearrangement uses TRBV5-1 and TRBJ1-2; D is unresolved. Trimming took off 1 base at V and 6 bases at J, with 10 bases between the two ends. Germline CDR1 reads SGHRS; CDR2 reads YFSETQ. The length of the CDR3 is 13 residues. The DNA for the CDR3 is TGCGCCAGCAGCTTGAATGCGCGGGATGGCTACACCTTC. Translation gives CASSLNARDGYTF.

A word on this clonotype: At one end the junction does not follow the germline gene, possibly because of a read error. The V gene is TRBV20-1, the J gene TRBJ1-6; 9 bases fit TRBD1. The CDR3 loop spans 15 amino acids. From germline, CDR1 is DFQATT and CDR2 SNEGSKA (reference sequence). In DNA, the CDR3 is TGCAGTGCTACGGGACAGGGTCTTTATAGTTCACCCCTCCACTTT. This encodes CSATGQGLYSSPLHF.

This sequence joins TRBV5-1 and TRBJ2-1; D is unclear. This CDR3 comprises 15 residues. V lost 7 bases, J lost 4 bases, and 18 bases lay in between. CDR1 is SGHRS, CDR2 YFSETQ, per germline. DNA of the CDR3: TGCGCCAGCGTCCGGTCAGTCGAGATTTACAATGAGCAGTTCTTC. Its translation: CASVRSVEIYNEQFF.

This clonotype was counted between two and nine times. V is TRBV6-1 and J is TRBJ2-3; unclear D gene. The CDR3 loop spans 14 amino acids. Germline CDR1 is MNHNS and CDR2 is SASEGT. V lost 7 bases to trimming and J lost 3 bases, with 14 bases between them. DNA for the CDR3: TGTGCCAGCACTCTAGACCCTCGAACAGATACGCAGTATTTT. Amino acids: CASTLDPRTDTQYF.

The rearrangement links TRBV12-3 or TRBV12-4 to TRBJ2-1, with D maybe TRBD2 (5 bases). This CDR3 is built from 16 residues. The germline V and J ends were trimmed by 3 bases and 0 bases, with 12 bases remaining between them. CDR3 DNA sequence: TGTGCCAGCAGTTTTCTCCTAGCCCGCTCCTACAATGAGCAGTTCTTC. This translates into CASSFLLARSYNEQFF.

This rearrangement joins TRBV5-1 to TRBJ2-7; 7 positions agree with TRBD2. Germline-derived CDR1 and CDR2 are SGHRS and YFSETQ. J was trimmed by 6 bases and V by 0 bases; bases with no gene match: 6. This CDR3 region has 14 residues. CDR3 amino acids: CASSLGRERGEQYF. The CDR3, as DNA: TGCGCCAGCAGCTTGGGGCGGGAGAGGGGCGAGCAGTACTTC.

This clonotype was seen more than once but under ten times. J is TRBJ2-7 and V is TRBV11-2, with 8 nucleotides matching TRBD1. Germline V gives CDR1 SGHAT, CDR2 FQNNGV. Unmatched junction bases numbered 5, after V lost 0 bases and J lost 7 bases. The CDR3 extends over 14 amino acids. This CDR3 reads CASSLDRGLGEQYF. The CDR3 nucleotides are TGTGCCAGCAGCTTAGACAGGGGGCTGGGAGAGCAGTACTTC. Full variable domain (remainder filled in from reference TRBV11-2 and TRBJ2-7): EAGVAQSPRYKIIEKRQSVAFWCNPISGHATLYWYQQILGQGPKLLIQFQNNGVVDDSQLPKDRFSAERLKGVDSTLKIQPAKLEDSAVYLCASSLDRGLGEQYFGPGTRLTVT.

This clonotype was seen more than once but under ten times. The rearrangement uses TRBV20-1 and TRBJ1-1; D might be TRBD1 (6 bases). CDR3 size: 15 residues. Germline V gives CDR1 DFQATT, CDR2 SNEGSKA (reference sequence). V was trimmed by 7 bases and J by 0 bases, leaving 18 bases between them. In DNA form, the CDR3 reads TGCAGTGTCAGAAGGACAGCAACGCTGAACACTGAAGCTTTCTTT. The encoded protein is CSVRRTATLNTEAFF.

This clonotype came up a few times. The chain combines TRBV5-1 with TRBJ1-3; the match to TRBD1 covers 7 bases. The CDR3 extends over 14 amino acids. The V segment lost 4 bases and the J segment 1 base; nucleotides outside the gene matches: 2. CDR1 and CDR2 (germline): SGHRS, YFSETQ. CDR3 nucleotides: TGCGCCAGCAGCGTGACAGGGTCTGGAAACACCATATATTTT. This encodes CASSVTGSGNTIYF.

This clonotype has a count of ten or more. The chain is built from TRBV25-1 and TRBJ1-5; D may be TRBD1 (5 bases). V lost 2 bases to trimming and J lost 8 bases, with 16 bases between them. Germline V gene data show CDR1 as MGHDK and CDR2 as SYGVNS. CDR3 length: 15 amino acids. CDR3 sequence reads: CASSETGRVGEPQHF. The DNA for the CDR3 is TGTGCCAGCAGTGAAACGGGCAGGGTGGGAGAGCCCCAGCATTTT. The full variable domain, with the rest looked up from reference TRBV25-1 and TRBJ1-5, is EADIYQTPRYLVIGTGKKITLECSQTMGHDKMYWYQQDPGMELHLIHYSYGVNSTEKGDLSSESTVSRIRTEHFPLTLESARPSHTSQYLCASSETGRVGEPQHFGDGTRLSIL.

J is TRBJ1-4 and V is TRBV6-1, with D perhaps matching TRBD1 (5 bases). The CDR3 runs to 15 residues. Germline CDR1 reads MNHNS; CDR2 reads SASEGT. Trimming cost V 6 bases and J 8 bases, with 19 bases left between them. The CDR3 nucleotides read TGTGCCAGCAGCCTTCCTCAGGGCGGGTTAGAAAAACTGTTTTTT. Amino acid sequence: CASSLPQGGLEKLFF.

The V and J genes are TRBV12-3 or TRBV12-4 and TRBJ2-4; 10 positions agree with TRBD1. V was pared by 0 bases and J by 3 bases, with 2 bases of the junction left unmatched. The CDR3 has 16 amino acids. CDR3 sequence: CASSLATGGVKNIQYF. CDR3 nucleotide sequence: TGTGCCAGCAGTTTAGCGACAGGGGGCGTCAAAAACATTCAGTACTTC.

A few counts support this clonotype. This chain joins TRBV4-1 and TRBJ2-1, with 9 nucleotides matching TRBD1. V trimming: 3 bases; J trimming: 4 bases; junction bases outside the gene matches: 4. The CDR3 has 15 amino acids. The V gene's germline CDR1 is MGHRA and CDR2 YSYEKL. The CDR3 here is CASSHAGQGYNEQFF. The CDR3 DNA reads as TGCGCCAGCAGCCACGCGGGACAGGGATACAATGAGCAGTTCTTC.

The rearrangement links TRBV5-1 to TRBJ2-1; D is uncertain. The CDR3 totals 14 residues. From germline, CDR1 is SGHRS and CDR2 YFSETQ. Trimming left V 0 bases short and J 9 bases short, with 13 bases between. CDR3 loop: CASSLGSGRGEQFF. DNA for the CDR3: TGCGCCAGCAGCTTGGGGAGTGGCCGCGGTGAGCAGTTCTTC.

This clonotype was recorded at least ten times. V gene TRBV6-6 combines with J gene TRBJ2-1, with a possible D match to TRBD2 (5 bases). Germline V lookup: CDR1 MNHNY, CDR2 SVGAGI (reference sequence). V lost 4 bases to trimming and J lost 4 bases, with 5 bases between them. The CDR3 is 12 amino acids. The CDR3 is CASSSGYNEQFF. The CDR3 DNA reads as TGTGCCAGCAGTTCGGGATACAATGAGCAGTTCTTC.